This is a list of T cell receptor beta chains from one sample in a study of cytomegalovirus exposure and HLA in healthy donors. Produced via immunoSEQ multiplex PCR; TCRdb's table is partial and in-frame only. This sample carries about 400,000 clones, 86% of them seen once, and the ten largest clones take roughly 0.82%. Sequencing used PBMCs. These receptors all stem from a woman aged 18-29 years in good health and CMV-seronegative. Each CDR3 is given with its conserved first and last residue. The order of the fields is CDR3 protein, CDR3 DNA, D gene, clone size, J gene, V gene. The D gene is left open where the match is weak. The size field is filled for only some rows; it gives once, few, many or a size class.

CASSLRRVGGNTIYF TGTGCCAGCAGCTTACGACGGGTCGGGGGAAACACCATATATTTT - - TRBJ1-3 TRBV13
CASGLVRARGTF TGTGCTAGTGGTTTGGTACGGGCCAGGGGCACCTTC - once TRBJ1-2 TRBV12-5
CASSLGAGPEAFF TGTGCCAGCAGCTTAGGCGCAGGGCCTGAAGCTTTCTTT - - TRBJ1-1 TRBV11-2
CASSVGPLTGRDYGYTF TGTGCCAGCAGTGTGGGACCCCTAACAGGGAGGGACTATGGCTACACCTTC - - TRBJ1-2 TRBV2
CASSLGGTASSPLHF TGCGCCAGCAGCCTCGGGGGGACCGCGTCCTCACCCCTCCACTTT - - TRBJ1-6 TRBV4-1
CASSLDIVELFF TGTGCCAGCAGCTTAGATATCGTTGAACTGTTTTTT - - TRBJ1-4 TRBV7-8
CASSLVSRWASMAGELFF TGCGCCAGCAGCTTGGTGTCCAGGTGGGCGTCGATGGCCGGGGAGCTGTTTTTT - - TRBJ2-2 TRBV5-1
CASSEGRGDSYEQYF TGTGCCAGCAGTGAGGGCAGGGGCGACTCCTACGAGCAGTACTTC - - TRBJ2-7 TRBV2
CASSVGAGGHQETQYF TGTGCCAGCAGCGTAGGGGCAGGGGGCCACCAAGAGACCCAGTACTTC TRBD1 - TRBJ2-5 TRBV9
CATSRGTGSSYEQYF TGTGCCACCAGCAGGGGGACAGGTAGCTCCTACGAGCAGTACTTC TRBD1 - TRBJ2-7 TRBV15
CASSPPPGELFF TGTGCCAGCAGCCCTCCCCCCGGGGAGCTGTTTTTT - - TRBJ2-2 TRBV4-2
CASAWGENTIYF TGTGCCAGCGCCTGGGGGGAAAACACCATATATTTT - - TRBJ1-3 TRBV2
CATNPRGLAGKVAGELFF TGTGCCACTAACCCTCGCGGACTAGCGGGAAAGGTGGCCGGGGAGCTGTTTTTT TRBD2 - TRBJ2-2 TRBV19
CASSVGGSLPYTEAFF TGTGCCAGCAGCGTAGGAGGGTCCCTGCCCTACACTGAAGCTTTCTTT - - TRBJ1-1 TRBV9
CASSPPGTGYGYTF TGCGCCAGCAGCCCCCCTGGGACAGGCTATGGCTACACCTTC TRBD1 - TRBJ1-2 TRBV4-1
CASSRGTSGSSTDTQYF TGTGCCAGCAGCCGCGGTACTAGCGGATCTAGCACAGATACGCAGTATTTT TRBD2 once TRBJ2-3 TRBV11-3
CASSQDWTSGGTDTQYF TGTGCCAGCAGCCAAGATTGGACTAGCGGGGGCACAGATACGCAGTATTTT TRBD2 - TRBJ2-3 TRBV14
CASSPPGQGYNEQFF TGTGCCAGCTCACCACCGGGACAGGGGTACAATGAGCAGTTCTTC TRBD1 - TRBJ2-1 TRBV18
CASSLGAAYNEQFF TGTGCCAGCAGCTTAGGAGCCGCCTACAATGAGCAGTTCTTC - - TRBJ2-1 TRBV7-9
CAWSVRLAASDTQYF TGTGCCTGGAGTGTAAGACTAGCGGCCTCAGATACGCAGTATTTT TRBD2 - TRBJ2-3 TRBV30